The text below deals with one TCR beta chain. What it binds is unknown. The data were taken from a study of beta chain bispecific antibodies for T cell cancers. Overall study context: HPB-ALL carried surface TRBV5-5, while Jurkat carried TRBV12-3. Study-wide results and limits: Non-targeted, unrelated TRBV family members appeared unchanged. Anti-TRBV12 exposure, compared with anti-CD19, reduced the TRBV12-3 proportion of TRBV signal by approximately 99%. The leukemia cells, rather than normal T cells, gave most of the targeted TRBV signal.

Expansion lasted approximately three days, with either anti-CD3 antibody OKT3 or CD3/CD28 beads. Approximately 50,000 normal T cells were cocultured with approximately 50,000 target cells and bispecific antibody. The germline CDR1 and CDR2 sequences are SGHKS and YYEKEE (reference sequence). CDR3 length equals 13 residues. Trimming cost V 4 bases and J 4 bases, with 11 bases left between them. Clonotype quantities came from unique molecular identifier barcode counts. One entry per CDR3 protein, called by TCRdb with MiXCR from the 5' RACE reads. The sample consists of about 20,000 distinct CDR3 sequences, approximately 2% of them appearing once.

The specimen comprised healthy donor T cells cultured with leukemia cells, sampled from a culture containing a bispecific antibody targeting TCR Vbeta12. This TCR came from a human donor in good health. Some clones in this sample may be carry-over from other donors' samples. The chain links TRBV5-5 to TRBJ1-1; D remains unclear. CDR3 in DNA: TGTGCCAGCAGCGCGACGACGGTCACTGAAGCTTTCTTT. Translated: CASSATTVTEAFF.